This T cell receptor (beta chain) derives from a study of cytomegalovirus exposure and HLA in healthy donors. In the PCR, 60 Vbeta and 13 Jbeta primers were used. Some clones are missing from TCRdb's copy, which holds only in-frame ones; the method was immunoSEQ multiplex PCR. The sample has roughly 150,000 clones, about two thirds seen once. V gave up 1 base and J gave up 1 base, with 13 bases separating them. Germline V gives CDR1 GTSNPN, CDR2 SVGIG (reference sequence). The CDR3 runs 15 residues. The receptor was isolated from a man aged 30-40 years in good health and CMV-seropositive. The sample taken for sequencing was PBMCs. The chain uses TRBV30 and TRBJ2-5; tentatively, D is TRBD2 (6 bases). Written as DNA, the CDR3 is TGTGCCTGGAGTGAGTCGCTAGCGAGCCAAGAGACCCAGTACTTC. Amino acids: CAWSESLASQETQYF. Looking up the rest from reference TRBV30 and TRBJ2-5 gives the full variable domain: SQTIHQWPATLVQPVGSPLSLECTVEGTSNPNLYWYRQAAGRGLQLLFYSVGIGQISSEVPQNLSASRPQDRQFILSSKKLLLSDSGFYLCAWSESLASQETQYFGPGTRLLVL.